The 27 T cell receptor beta chains reported below all come from one sample, sequenced in a study of blood T cell repertoires in COVID-19. Clones were read by immunoSEQ multiplex PCR, and TCRdb kept only the in-frame ones, dropping some. Of about 130,000 clones listed, less than 90% are singletons. The sample consisted of peripheral blood. The receptors stem from a woman aged 30 to 39 who had recovered from COVID-19.

CDR3 bases: TGTGCCAGCAACAGGGAGAATTCACCCCTCCACTTT. It encodes CASNRENSPLHF. The genes are TRBV2 and TRBJ1-6; D possibly corresponds to TRBD1 (6 bases). CDR3 size: 12 residues. V lost 7 bases to trimming and J lost 7 bases, with 8 bases between them. The V gene's germline CDR1 is SNHLY and CDR2 FYNNEI.

This clone was recorded once. V is TRBV7-9 and J is TRBJ2-3; D might be TRBD1 (6 bases). Germline lookup yields CDR1 SEHNR and CDR2 FQNEAQ (reference sequence). This CDR3 region has 15 residues. The V end was cut by 4 bases, the J end by 0 bases, with 11 bases between. CDR3 nucleotide sequence: TGTGCCAGCAGCTACGGACAGAGTAGCACAGATACGCAGTATTTT. Its translation is CASSYGQSSTDTQYF.

The chain links TRBV9 to TRBJ2-1; 9 nucleotides align to TRBD1. From germline, CDR1 is SGDLS and CDR2 YYNGEE. The CDR3 contains 16 residues. The V gene end was trimmed by 3 bases and the J gene end by 5 bases; junction bases not matched to a gene: 9. CDR3 DNA sequence: TGTGCCAGCAGCGCCCGACGGGGACAGGGTGACAATGAGCAGTTCTTC. It translates to CASSARRGQGDNEQFF.

This sequence joins TRBV4-1 and TRBJ2-7, with TRBD2 matching over 7 bases. Germline V gene lookup returns CDR1 MGHRA and CDR2 YSYEKL. The J segment lost 7 bases and the V segment lost 3 bases, leaving 3 bases of the junction unmatched. The CDR3 loop spans 12 amino acids. The CDR3: CASSHSGAEQYF. The DNA for the CDR3 is TGCGCCAGCAGCCACAGCGGGGCAGAGCAGTACTTC.

The chain has TRBV7-6 and TRBJ2-5; D gene uncertain. V was trimmed by 5 bases and J by 5 bases, leaving 12 bases between them. This CDR3 has 13 amino acids. The germline V gene has CDR1 SGHVS and CDR2 FNYEAQ. In DNA, the CDR3 is TGTGCCAGCAGCCCCCCTGAGGTGGAGACCCAGTACTTC. This codes for CASSPPEVETQYF.

The chain employs TRBV11-2 and TRBJ2-1; TRBD2 aligns across 8 bases. CDR1 SGHAT and CDR2 FQNNGV come from the germline V gene. V gave up 5 bases and J gave up 0 bases; unmatched junction bases: 9. The CDR3 has 17 residues. CDR3 protein: CASSADGGRSSYNEQFF. CDR3 nucleotide sequence: TGTGCCAGCAGCGCTGACGGCGGGAGGAGCTCCTACAATGAGCAGTTCTTC.

The V and J genes are TRBV12-3 or TRBV12-4 and TRBJ2-7; a weak D match, TRBD1 (5 bases). This CDR3 is 12 amino acids long. Trimming pared 5 bases from V and 3 bases from J, leaving 8 bases between. CDR3 amino acids: CASSRGGYEQYF. The CDR3 DNA follows: TGTGCCAGCAGTAGGGGCGGCTACGAGCAGTACTTC.

The chain uses TRBV7-3 and TRBJ2-1, with 8 bases lining up with TRBD2. V was clipped by 2 bases and J by 6 bases; unmatched bases: 3. The CDR3 consists of 14 residues. In germline, CDR1 is SGHTA, CDR2 FQGTGA. This chain's CDR3 is CASSLLRGGNEQFF. The CDR3 DNA sequence: TGTGCCAGCAGCTTACTCCGGGGGGGCAATGAGCAGTTCTTC.

This clone was seen only a few times. V usage is TRBV7-9 and J usage is TRBJ1-3; D may be TRBD1 (5 bases). The germline gives CDR1 SEHNR, CDR2 FQNEAQ (reference sequence). This CDR3 is built from 14 residues. V dropped 5 bases and J dropped 0 bases, with 8 bases sitting between them. The CDR3 region is CASSQTVSGNTIYF. DNA for the CDR3: TGTGCCAGCAGCCAGACAGTCTCTGGAAACACCATATATTTT.

V gene TRBV5-1 combines with J gene TRBJ1-4; possibly TRBD1 for D (5 bases). Germline loops: CDR1 SGHRS, CDR2 YFSETQ. Trimming removed 4 bases at V and 2 bases at J, with 15 bases between. CDR3 length: 16 residues. The CDR3 here is CASSRDSALTNEKLFF. Here the CDR3 DNA reads TGCGCCAGCAGCCGTGACAGTGCCCTCACTAATGAAAAACTGTTTTTT.

The chain links TRBV7-8 to TRBJ2-6, with TRBD2 as a possible D gene (6 bases). CDR3 length equals 14 residues. Germline CDR1 SGHVS, CDR2 FQNEAQ. Between the trimmed V and J ends, which lost 0 bases and 9 bases, there was a span of 9 bases. CDR3 DNA: TGTGCCAGCAGCTTAGCCGGGGGTGGCAACGTCCTGACTTTC. Amino acids: CASSLAGGGNVLTF.

Notes on this clone: The junction departs from germline at one end; a sequencing error may be responsible. The DNA of the CDR3 is TGTGCTAGCAGCTACGCAGGGGATGGGGAGACCCAGTACTTC. It yields the protein CASSYAGDGETQYF. The V and J genes are TRBV7-7 and TRBJ2-5, with TRBD1 as a possible D gene (6 bases). Germline V gives CDR1 SSHAT, CDR2 FNYEAQ (reference sequence). The CDR3 has 14 amino acids.

The chain employs TRBV7-3 and TRBJ2-7, with TRBD2 matching 8 bases. Germline V lookup: CDR1 SGHTA, CDR2 FQGTGA. The CDR3 extends over 16 amino acids. The V segment lost 5 bases and the J segment 2 bases; nucleotides outside the gene matches: 11. The CDR3 region is CASSPTSSGGPYEQYF. DNA for the CDR3: TGTGCCAGCAGCCCAACTTCGAGCGGGGGCCCCTACGAGCAGTACTTC. The whole variable domain, filled in from reference TRBV7-3 and TRBJ2-7, reads GAGVSQTPSNKVTEKGKYVELRCDPISGHTALYWYRQSLGQGPEFLIYFQGTGAADDSGLPNDRFFAVRPEGSVSTLKIQRTERGDSAVYLCASSPTSSGGPYEQYFGPGTRLTVT.

CDR3 sequence (DNA): TGTGCCAACGAAAACTCAGGGGGCAGGGCTAGCGGGAGGAGAGAAGAGACCCAGTACTTC. It specifies CANENSGGRASGRREETQYF. This chain uses TRBV19 with TRBJ2-5; TRBD2 agrees at 11 bases. The CDR3 totals 20 residues. Germline V gives CDR1 LNHDA, CDR2 SQIVND (reference sequence). V gave up 10 bases and J gave up 3 bases; unmatched junction bases: 25.

The chain couples TRBV5-1 to TRBJ1-1, with TRBD1 matching 10 bases. The CDR3 runs to 13 residues. Trimming at V came to 4 bases and at J to 9 bases, leaving 6 bases not matched to a gene. Germline assignment: CDR1 SGHRS and CDR2 YFSETQ. The CDR3 region is CASSIMGQGKAFF. The CDR3 coding sequence is TGCGCCAGCAGCATCATGGGACAGGGGAAAGCTTTCTTT.

The CDR3 DNA is TGCGCCAGCAGCCAAGGTGTAGGGGATGAAAAACTGTTTTTT. This gives the protein CASSQGVGDEKLFF. This chain connects TRBV4-1 to TRBJ1-4; perhaps TRBD1 as D (5 bases). The V end lost 1 base, the J end lost 6 bases, and 9 bases lay between the germline ends. The CDR3 runs to 14 residues. The germline CDR1 and CDR2 sequences are MGHRA and YSYEKL.

This chain connects TRBV30 to TRBJ1-4; the D is unclear. The CDR3 runs 16 residues. V was shortened by 4 bases and J by 4 bases, with 19 bases between the two germline ends. The V gene's germline CDR1 is GTSNPN and CDR2 SVGIG (reference sequence). Written as DNA, the CDR3 is TGTGCCTGGACCCCCCAACGGGGAGGGATTAATGAAAAACTGTTTTTT. It specifies CAWTPQRGGINEKLFF.

The chain has TRBV4-2 and TRBJ1-1; 8 nucleotides match TRBD1. Germline trimming cut 1 base from V and 2 bases from J; bases unmatched to any gene: 3. There are 15 residues in the CDR3. Germline assignment: CDR1 LGHNA and CDR2 YNFKEQ. The CDR3 sequence is CASSQGQGRNTEAFF. DNA of the CDR3: TGTGCCAGCAGCCAAGGACAGGGGCGAAACACTGAAGCTTTCTTT.

V usage is TRBV29-1 and J usage is TRBJ2-4; weak D call: TRBD2 (6 bases). V gave up 3 bases and J gave up 0 bases, with 9 bases separating them. CDR1 and CDR2 (germline): SQVTM, ANQGSEA. This CDR3 spans 14 amino acids. The CDR3, as DNA: TGCAGCGTTGACACGGGGGTAGCCAAAAACATTCAGTACTTC. The encoded protein is CSVDTGVAKNIQYF.

The gene calls are TRBV6-5 and TRBJ2-1; the match to TRBD2 covers 7 bases. This CDR3 has 14 residues. The V gene's germline CDR1 is MNHEY and CDR2 SVGAGI. V dropped 9 bases and J dropped 6; count of bases not matched to a gene: 11. DNA for the CDR3: TGTGCCAGTTCTAGCGGTCCAAGTCTCAATGAGCAGTTCTTC. This codes for CASSSGPSLNEQFF.

The CDR3 region has the DNA TGTGCCAGTAGTCTGGTAAGGGGGACCACTGAAGCTTTCTTT. Its translation: CASSLVRGTTEAFF. The V call is TRBV19, the J call TRBJ1-1, with a weak D call TRBD1 (6 bases). CDR1 and CDR2 from the germline V gene are LNHDA and SQIVND (reference sequence). The length of the CDR3 is 14 residues. Between the trimmed V and J ends, which lost 5 bases and 4 bases, there was a span of 14 bases.

This chain connects TRBV18 to TRBJ2-1, with TRBD2 matching 9 bases. The CDR3 is 15 residues long. Losses at the gene ends were 2 bases for V and 5 bases for J; bases not matched to a gene: 4. Germline CDR1 is KGHSH and CDR2 is LQKENI. The CDR3 nucleotides are TGTGCCAGCTCACCAAACAGCGGGAGGCACAATGAGCAGTTCTTC. Its protein product is CASSPNSGRHNEQFF.

For this clone: The sample has other DNA sequences that encode this CDR3 too. The DNA for the CDR3 is TGTGCCAGCAGTCGGGACAGCGAAGAGACCCAGTACTTC. Protein sequence: CASSRDSEETQYF. The chain carries TRBV6-5 and TRBJ2-5; 7 bases align to TRBD1. The V and J ends lost 5 bases and 3 bases, in that order; junction bases with no gene match: 3. The CDR3 sequence is 13 residues long. Germline CDR1 is MNHEY and CDR2 is SVGAGI.

This chain uses TRBV11-1 with TRBJ2-1; perhaps TRBD1 as D (5 bases). Germline V gene lookup returns CDR1 SGHAT and CDR2 FQDESV (reference sequence). CDR3 length: 14 residues. The V end was cut by 5 bases, the J end by 8 bases, with 16 bases between. For the CDR3, the DNA is TGTGCCAGCAGCCGGCAGGGTTATTACGATGAGCAGTTCTTC. It codes for CASSRQGYYDEQFF.

This chain joins TRBV19 and TRBJ2-7, with 13 nucleotides matching TRBD2. CDR1 and CDR2 (germline): LNHDA, SQIVND (reference sequence). V trimming: 4 bases; J trimming: 3 bases; junction bases outside the gene matches: 3. The CDR3 has 15 amino acids. CDR3 loop: CASSTGLAGYYEQYF. Here the CDR3 DNA reads TGTGCCAGTAGTACGGGACTAGCGGGATACTACGAGCAGTACTTC.

The rearrangement uses TRBV11-2 and TRBJ1-2; unclear D gene. Germline V gene sequence: CDR1 SGHAT, CDR2 FQNNGV. This CDR3 contains 12 residues. Between the trimmed V and J ends, which lost 5 bases and 7 bases, there was a span of 11 bases. CDR3 sequence (DNA): TGTGCCAGCAGCGTCCTGCGGGGTGGCTACACCTTC. Its protein is CASSVLRGGYTF.

The rearrangement uses TRBV21-1 and TRBJ1-2; the D call of TRBD1 is as the table states it, not checked on the DNA. TRBV21-1 constitutes a pseudogene. CDR3 size: 16 residues. As DNA, the CDR3 is TGTGCCAGCACCCAAACGGGACAGGGGACTGAGTATGGCTACACCTTC. Its translation: CASTQTGQGTEYGYTF.